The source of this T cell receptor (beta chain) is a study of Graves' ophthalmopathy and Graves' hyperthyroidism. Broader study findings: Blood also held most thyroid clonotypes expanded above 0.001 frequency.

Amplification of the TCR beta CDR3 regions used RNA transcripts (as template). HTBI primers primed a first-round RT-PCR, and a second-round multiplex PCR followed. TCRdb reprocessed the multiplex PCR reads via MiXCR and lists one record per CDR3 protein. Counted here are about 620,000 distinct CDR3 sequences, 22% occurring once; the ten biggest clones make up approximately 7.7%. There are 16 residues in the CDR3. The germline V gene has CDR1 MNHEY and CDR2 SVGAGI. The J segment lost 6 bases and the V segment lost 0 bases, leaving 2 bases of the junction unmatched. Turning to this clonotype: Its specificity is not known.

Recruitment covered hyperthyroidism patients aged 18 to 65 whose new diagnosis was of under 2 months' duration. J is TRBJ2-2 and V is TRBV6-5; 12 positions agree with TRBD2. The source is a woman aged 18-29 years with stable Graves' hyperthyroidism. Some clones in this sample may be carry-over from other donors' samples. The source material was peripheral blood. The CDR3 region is CASSYSGLAGSGELFF. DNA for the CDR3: TGTGCCAGCAGTTACTCCGGACTAGCGGGGTCCGGGGAGCTGTTTTTT.